This entry describes one T cell receptor beta chain. The antigen remains undetermined. Produced via immunoSEQ multiplex PCR; TCRdb's table is partial and in-frame only. The sample includes approximately 30,000 clones, 82% seen only once; the top ten take over 4%. This sample is drawn from a study of somatic mutations in cytotoxic T cells in rheumatoid arthritis. On the study more broadly: Nearly 100% purity was obtained when some V beta antibody-stained T-cell populations were flow-sorted; these included V beta1+ cells sequenced for TCRB.

General study points: Levels of CD8+ T-cell clonality in rheumatoid arthritis patients were statistically indistinguishable from those seen in age-matched healthy controls, with no significant difference. Exceedance of 20% of CD8+ cells by the largest CD8+ clone occurred in about an eighth of the roughly 65 patients. Age-dependent increases in CD8+ clonality occurred in rheumatoid arthritis patients but not in healthy controls.

Material: CD8+ T cells sorted from blood. The sequence derives from a man in his forties or fifties in good health.

The CDR3 reads CASSLDFPSVTGELFF. DNA of the CDR3: TGCGCCAGCAGCTTGGATTTTCCGAGTGTCACCGGGGAGCTGTTTTTT. The V and J genes are TRBV5-1 and TRBJ2-2, with D hard to call. This CDR3 region has 16 residues. Germline-derived CDR1 and CDR2 are SGHRS and YFSETQ. Trimming pared 0 bases from V and 4 bases from J, leaving 13 bases between.